This T cell receptor (beta chain) comes out of a study of CD8+CD57+ T cells in acquired aplastic anemia. Overall study results and limits: The number of CD8+ CDR3 sequences shared by patients and controls was roughly 31.

The germline gives CDR1 DFQATT, CDR2 SNEGSKA (reference sequence). The CDR3 covers 14 residues. V lost 1 base to trimming and J lost 2 bases, with 11 bases between them. Before being chosen for sequencing, patients had shown CD8+CD57+ cell expansion by flow cytometry. Concerning this clonotype: Its antigen is unknown.

Profiling that covered TCR beta VDJ and CDR3 relied on genomic DNA as its template. From the reads, TCRdb called clonotypes with MiXCR, one entry per CDR3 protein. Among 150,000 to 200,000 distinct CDR3 sequences, 45% to 55% were seen once, and the ten largest hold 2.5% to 3%. J is TRBJ1-1 and V is TRBV20-1, with D maybe TRBD1 (5 bases). What was sequenced was sorted CD4+, CD8+, or CD8+CD57+ T cells (not recorded which) from PBMCs. This sequence originates from a human donor with aplastic anemia. The CDR3, as DNA: TGCAGTGCTAGAGGCCGACAGAGCAACACTGAAGCTTTCTTT. Protein: CSARGRQSNTEAFF.